This T cell receptor (beta chain) stems from a study of blood T cells in healthy people across ages (dated by TCRdb to the mid-2010s). As for the study more broadly: Template switching captured roughly one uniquely barcoded TCR beta cDNA molecule per two T cells in model experiments. Using deep sequencing normalized with unique cDNA molecular identifiers, the study measured how TCR beta repertoire diversity changes with age. The donors were split into four age groups: young (average about 16 years), middle-aged (around 40), aged (roughly 60) and long-lived (about 74). To avoid experimental bias, donors of different ages were spread randomly across the sequencing lanes. The study analyzed two additional independent replicas of 1 million unique cDNA reads from the same blood draw for two donors, one aged 18 to 29 and one aged 80 or older.

Comment on this clonotype: The specificity of this receptor is unknown. The record has no base qualities; no much larger clone is one base away.

The junction shows trimming of 6 bases on V and 2 bases on J, plus 13 bases between the germline ends. Taken from cysteine to phenylalanine, the CDR3 has 15 residues. The kept DNA is CDR3 alone, 45 bases in frame from the first base. The CDR1 and CDR2 encoded by the germline V gene are MGHDK and SYGVNS. Receptors were amplified or captured by 5' RACE. The listed sequencing device is Illumina HiSeq 2500. The second PCR ran for roughly 7 to 12 cycles and used a J-beta primer mix along with a sample-barcoded 5' primer. A unique molecular identifier was introduced onto each TCR beta cDNA molecule by a template-switch 5' adaptor carrying 12 random nucleotides. Each sample yielded at least 3 million CDR3-containing paired-end reads. All of the RNA was converted into first-strand cDNA using the Mint cDNA synthesis kit, with a TRBC-specific oligonucleotide serving as the primer. Following uracil-DNA glycosylase treatment, all cDNA underwent a first 18-cycle PCR with the universal primers M1SS and BC2_uni_R. The original pipeline was this. For normalization, 1 million high-quality reads were randomly selected from each sample, with every read carrying a distinct molecular identifier. Reads with shared molecular identifiers were discarded instead of being binned into consensus sequences. MiTCR, set to a Q25 quality threshold and the strictest error-elimination algorithm, was used for CDR3 identification, clonotype clustering and error correction. A nonparametric unseen species model with Euler transformation was used to estimate a lower bound on total TCR beta diversity. TCRdb reworked the public reads: Q25 trimming with fastp, MiXCR clone assembly, productive beta chains retained. A single entry per CDR3 protein holds the most common genes and DNA from its merged rows. TCRdb, rather than the study authors, made the V and J calls. For this sample the table gives about 780,000 distinct CDR3 sequences, of which more than 35% were detected only once. 15% to 20% of the sample rests with the top ten.

Study-level results and caveats: Estimates of total diversity from one million sequenced T cells were regarded as lower bounds and underestimates. Bulk unsorted PBMC profiling prevented conclusive comparison of naive and antigen-experienced compartments. Donor CMV infection status was unknown, potentially confounding age-related changes in expanded clonotypes. As age increased, observed TCR beta diversity per million T cells dropped in a roughly linear way, and a significant reduction was already evident by age about 40. There was a strong correlation between observed TCR beta diversity and the percentage of naive T cells measured by flow cytometry. Compared with the aged group, the long-lived group had more naive CD4+ T cells, fewer expanded clones and increased TCR diversity, a pattern suggesting age selection.

Systemically healthy Caucasian individuals from Russia, over 30 in total and aged 6 to 90 years, were included as donors. Roughly 9.5 milliliters of peripheral blood were drawn from each donor into EDTA-treated Vacutainer tubes. PBMCs were isolated by Ficoll-Paque density-gradient centrifugation, with at least 6.5 million obtained per sample. Trizol reagent was used to extract total RNA from PBMCs, with at least 6 micrograms per sample. Naive CD45RAhigh/CD27high T cell percentages were measured by flow cytometry on a PBMC aliquot from every donor. This TCR was sampled from a man older than 75 in good health. Sequences were obtained from blood. The chain uses TRBV25-1 and TRBJ1-4, and possibly TRBD1, on 5 matching bases. In nucleotide form, the sequence is TGTGCCAGCAGCCAACCGGGACTCACTAATGAAAAACTGTTTTTT. This yields the protein CASSQPGLTNEKLFF.